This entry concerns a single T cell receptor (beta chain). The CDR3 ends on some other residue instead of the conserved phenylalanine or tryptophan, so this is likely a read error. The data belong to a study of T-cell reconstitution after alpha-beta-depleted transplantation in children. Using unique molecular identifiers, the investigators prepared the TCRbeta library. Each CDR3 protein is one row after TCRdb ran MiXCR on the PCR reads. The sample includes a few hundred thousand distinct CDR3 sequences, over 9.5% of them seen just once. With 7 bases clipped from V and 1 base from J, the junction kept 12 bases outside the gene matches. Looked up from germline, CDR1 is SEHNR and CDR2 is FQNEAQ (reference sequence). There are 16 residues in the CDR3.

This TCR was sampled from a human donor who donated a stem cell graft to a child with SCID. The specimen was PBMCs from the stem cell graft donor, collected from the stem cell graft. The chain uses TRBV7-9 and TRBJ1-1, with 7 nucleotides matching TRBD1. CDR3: CASKRGLGGTNTEAFY. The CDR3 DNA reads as TGTGCCAGCAAGAGGGGGCTTGGAGGTACGAACACTGAAGCTTTCTAT.